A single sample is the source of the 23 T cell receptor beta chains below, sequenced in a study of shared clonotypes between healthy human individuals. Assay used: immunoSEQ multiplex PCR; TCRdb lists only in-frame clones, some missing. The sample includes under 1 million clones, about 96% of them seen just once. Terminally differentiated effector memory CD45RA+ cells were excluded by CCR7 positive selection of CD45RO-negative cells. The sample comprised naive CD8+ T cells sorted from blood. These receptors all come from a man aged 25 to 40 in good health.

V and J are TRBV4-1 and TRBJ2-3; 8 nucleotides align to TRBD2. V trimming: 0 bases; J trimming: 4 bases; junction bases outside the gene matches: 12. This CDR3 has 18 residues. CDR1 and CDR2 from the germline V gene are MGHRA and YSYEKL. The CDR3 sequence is CASSQDPVGRAPPDTQYF. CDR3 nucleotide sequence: TGCGCCAGCAGCCAAGATCCCGTCGGGAGGGCCCCCCCAGATACGCAGTATTTT.

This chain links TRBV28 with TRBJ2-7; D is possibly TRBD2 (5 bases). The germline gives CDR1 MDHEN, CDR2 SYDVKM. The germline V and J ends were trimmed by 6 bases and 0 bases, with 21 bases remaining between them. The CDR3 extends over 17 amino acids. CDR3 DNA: TGTGCCAGCAGATCATATACCACAGCGGCGAGCTCCTACGAGCAGTACTTC. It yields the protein CASRSYTTAASSYEQYF.

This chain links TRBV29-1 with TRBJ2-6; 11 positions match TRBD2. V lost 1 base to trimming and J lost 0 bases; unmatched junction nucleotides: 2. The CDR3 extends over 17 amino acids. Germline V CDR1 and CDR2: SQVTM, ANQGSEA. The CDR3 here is CSVEGLAGTSGANVLTF. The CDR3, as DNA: TGCAGCGTTGAAGGACTAGCGGGAACCTCTGGGGCCAACGTCCTGACTTTC.

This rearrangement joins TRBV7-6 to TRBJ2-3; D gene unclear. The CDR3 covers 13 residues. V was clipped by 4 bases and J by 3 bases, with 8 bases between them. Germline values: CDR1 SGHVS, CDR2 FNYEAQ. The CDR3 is CASSSHSTDTQYF. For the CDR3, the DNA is TGTGCCAGCAGCTCCCACAGTACAGATACGCAGTATTTT.

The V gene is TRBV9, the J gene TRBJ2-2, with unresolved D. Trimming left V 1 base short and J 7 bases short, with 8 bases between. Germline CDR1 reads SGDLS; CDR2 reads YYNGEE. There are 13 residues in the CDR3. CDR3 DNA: TGTGCCAGCAGCGTATTTGGCGTCGGGGAGCTGTTTTTT. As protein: CASSVFGVGELFF. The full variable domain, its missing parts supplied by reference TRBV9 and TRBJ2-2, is DSGVTQTPKHLITATGQRVTLRCSPRSGDLSVYWYQQSLDQGLQFLIQYYNGEERAKGNILERFSAQQFPDLHSELNLSSLELGDSALYFCASSVFGVGELFFGEGSRLTVL.

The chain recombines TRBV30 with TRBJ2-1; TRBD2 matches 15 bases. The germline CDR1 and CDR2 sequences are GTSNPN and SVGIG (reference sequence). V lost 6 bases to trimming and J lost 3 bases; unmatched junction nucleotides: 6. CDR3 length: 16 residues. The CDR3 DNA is TGTGCCTGTCCTCGGACTAGCGGGAGGGTCTACAATGAGCAGTTCTTC. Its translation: CACPRTSGRVYNEQFF. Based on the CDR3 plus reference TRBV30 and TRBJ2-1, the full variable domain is SQTIHQWPATLVQPVGSPLSLECTVEGTSNPNLYWYRQAAGRGLQLLFYSVGIGQISSEVPQNLSASRPQDRQFILSSKKLLLSDSGFYLCACPRTSGRVYNEQFFGPGTRLTVL.

CDR3 protein: CASSPDRGADTQYF. CDR3 DNA sequence: TGTGCCAGCAGTCCCGACAGGGGGGCAGATACGCAGTATTTT. The V gene is TRBV6-4, the J gene TRBJ2-3; 9 positions match TRBD1. CDR3 length equals 14 residues. Germline CDR1 reads MRHNA; CDR2 reads SNTAGT. The V segment lost 5 bases and the J segment 4 bases; nucleotides outside the gene matches: 4.

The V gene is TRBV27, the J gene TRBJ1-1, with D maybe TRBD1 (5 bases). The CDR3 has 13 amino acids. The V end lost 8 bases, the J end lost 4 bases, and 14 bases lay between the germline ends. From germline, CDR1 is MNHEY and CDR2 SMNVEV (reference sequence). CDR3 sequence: CASSISRGTEAFF. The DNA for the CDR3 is TGTGCCAGCTCTATATCGAGGGGCACTGAAGCTTTCTTT.

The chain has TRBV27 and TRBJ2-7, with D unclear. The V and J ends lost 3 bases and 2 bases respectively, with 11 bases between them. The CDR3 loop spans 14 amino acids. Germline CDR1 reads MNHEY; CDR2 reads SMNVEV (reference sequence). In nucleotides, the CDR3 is TGTGCCAGCAGTTTTGTAGGGTCTCCCTACGAGCAGTACTTC. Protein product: CASSFVGSPYEQYF.

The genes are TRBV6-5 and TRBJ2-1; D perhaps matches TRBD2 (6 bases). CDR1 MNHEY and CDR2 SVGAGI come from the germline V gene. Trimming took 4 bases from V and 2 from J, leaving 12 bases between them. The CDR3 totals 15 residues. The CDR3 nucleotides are TGTGCCAGCAGTTTGGGGGGAAATACCTACAATGAGCAGTTCTTC. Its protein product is CASSLGGNTYNEQFF.

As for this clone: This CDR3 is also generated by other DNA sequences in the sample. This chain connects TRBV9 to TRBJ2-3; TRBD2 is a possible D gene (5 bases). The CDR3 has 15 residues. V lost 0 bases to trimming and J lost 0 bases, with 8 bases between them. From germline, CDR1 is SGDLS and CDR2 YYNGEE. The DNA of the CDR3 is TGTGCCAGCAGCGTAGATGGCGGGAGCACAGATACGCAGTATTTT. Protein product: CASSVDGGSTDTQYF.

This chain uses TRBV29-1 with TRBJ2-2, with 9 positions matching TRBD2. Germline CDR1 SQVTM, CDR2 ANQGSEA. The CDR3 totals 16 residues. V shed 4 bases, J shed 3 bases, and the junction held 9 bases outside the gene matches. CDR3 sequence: CSVVVGVAGDTGELFF. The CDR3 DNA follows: TGCAGCGTTGTGGTCGGGGTAGCGGGGGACACCGGGGAGCTGTTTTTT.

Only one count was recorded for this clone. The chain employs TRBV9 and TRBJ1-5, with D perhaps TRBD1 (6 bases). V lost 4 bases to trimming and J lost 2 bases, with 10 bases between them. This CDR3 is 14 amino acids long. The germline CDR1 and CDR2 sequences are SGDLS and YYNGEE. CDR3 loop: CASSSKGGNQPQHF. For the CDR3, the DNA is TGTGCCAGCAGCAGTAAGGGGGGCAATCAGCCCCAGCATTTT.

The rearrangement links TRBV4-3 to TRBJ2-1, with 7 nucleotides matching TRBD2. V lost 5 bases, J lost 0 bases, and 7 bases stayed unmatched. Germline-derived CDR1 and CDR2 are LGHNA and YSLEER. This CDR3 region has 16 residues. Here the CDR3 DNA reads TGCGCCAGCAGCGCATCTAGCGGATACTCCTACAATGAGCAGTTCTTC. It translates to CASSASSGYSYNEQFF.

CDR3 sequence reads: CASSTPASGKDTQYF. CDR3 DNA sequence: TGTGCCAGCTCGACACCGGCCTCAGGGAAAGATACGCAGTATTTT. The chain is built from TRBV18 and TRBJ2-3; TRBD1 might be the D (5 bases). In germline, CDR1 is KGHSH, CDR2 LQKENI. Trimming removed 6 bases at V and 5 bases at J, with 18 bases between. CDR3 length: 15 residues.

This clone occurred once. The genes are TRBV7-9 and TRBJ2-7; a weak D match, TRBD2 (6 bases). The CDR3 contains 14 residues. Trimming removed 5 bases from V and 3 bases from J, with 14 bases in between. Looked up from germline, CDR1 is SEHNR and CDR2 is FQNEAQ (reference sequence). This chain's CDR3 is CASSMPGLIYEQYF. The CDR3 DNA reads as TGTGCCAGCAGCATGCCGGGACTGATCTACGAGCAGTACTTC.

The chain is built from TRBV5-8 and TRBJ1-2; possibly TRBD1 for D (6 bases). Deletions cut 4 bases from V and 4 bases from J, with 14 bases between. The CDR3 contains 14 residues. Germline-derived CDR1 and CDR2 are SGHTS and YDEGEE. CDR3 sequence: CASSHPDRTYGYTF. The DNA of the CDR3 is TGTGCCAGCAGCCATCCTGACAGGACCTATGGCTACACCTTC.

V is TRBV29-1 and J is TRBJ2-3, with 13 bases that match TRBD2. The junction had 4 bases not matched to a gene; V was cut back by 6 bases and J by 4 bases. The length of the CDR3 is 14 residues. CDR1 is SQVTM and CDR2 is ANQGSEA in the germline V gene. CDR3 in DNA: TGCAGCGTATTGACTAGCGGGAGGCCAGATACGCAGTATTTT. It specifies CSVLTSGRPDTQYF.

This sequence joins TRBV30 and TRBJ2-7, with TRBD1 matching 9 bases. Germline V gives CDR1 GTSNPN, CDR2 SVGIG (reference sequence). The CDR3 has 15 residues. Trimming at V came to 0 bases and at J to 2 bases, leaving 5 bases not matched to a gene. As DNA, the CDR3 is TGTGCCTGGAGTGTTTTGAGACAGGGGGCCTACGAGCAGTACTTC. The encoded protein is CAWSVLRQGAYEQYF.

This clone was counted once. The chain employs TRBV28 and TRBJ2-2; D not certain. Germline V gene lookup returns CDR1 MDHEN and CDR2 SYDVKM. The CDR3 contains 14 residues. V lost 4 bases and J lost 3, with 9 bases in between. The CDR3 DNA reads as TGTGCCAGCAGTTACCGCGAATACACCGGGGAGCTGTTTTTT. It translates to CASSYREYTGELFF.

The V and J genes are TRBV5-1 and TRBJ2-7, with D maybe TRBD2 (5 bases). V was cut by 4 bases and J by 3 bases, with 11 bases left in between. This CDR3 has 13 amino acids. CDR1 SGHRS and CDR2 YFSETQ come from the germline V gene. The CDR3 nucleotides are TGCGCCAGCAGCGGAGGACCGAGCTACGAGCAGTACTTC. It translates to CASSGGPSYEQYF.

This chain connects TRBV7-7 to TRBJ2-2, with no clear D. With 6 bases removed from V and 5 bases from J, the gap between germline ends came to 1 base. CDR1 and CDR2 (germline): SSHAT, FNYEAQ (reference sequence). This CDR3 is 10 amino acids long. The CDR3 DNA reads TGTGCCAGCAGGACCGGGGAGCTGTTTTTT. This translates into CASRTGELFF.

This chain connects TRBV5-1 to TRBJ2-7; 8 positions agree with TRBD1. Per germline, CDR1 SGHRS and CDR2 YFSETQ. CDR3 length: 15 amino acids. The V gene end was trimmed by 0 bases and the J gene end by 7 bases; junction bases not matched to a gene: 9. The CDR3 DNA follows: TGCGCCAGCAGCTTGGCAGGGGGCCCCTCGGAAGAGCAGTACTTC. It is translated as CASSLAGGPSEEQYF.